Below, one T cell receptor (beta chain) is given with its context. Its antigen is currently not known. No clone much larger than this one lies a single base away; base qualities are absent. The data are from a study of T cell responses to AZD1222 COVID-19 vaccine (dated by TCRdb to the early 2020s). Turning to the overall study: AZD1222 recipients given second doses at about 4 weeks or at about 12 weeks were pooled, since spike-specific TCR depth and breadth were not found to differ between the two schedules. TCR sequencing was performed for roughly 250 trial participants, of whom roughly 200 were given two doses of AZD1222 and about 25 were given two doses of MenACWY control vaccine. Enrollment into the trials was organized by age into subgroups of 18-55, 56-69 and 70-plus years, and those subgroups contained around 150, 28 and 57 TCR-sequenced participants, respectively.

The intended sense of this specimen's time point label: baseline before first vaccination. Samples from vaccinated people were obtained from the UK trials COV001 and COV002, which included a single-blind randomized controlled phase 2/3 trial of AZD1222 (ChAdOx1 nCoV-19) in healthy adults. Trial participant PBMC samples were collected at day 0 and day 28 after the second dose for TCRbeta chain sequencing. What the work shows at the level of the full study, not this receptor alone: In the small 56-69-year group, the increase in depth fell short of significance, most likely because of low power. Because no day 14 peak-response samples were available, the repertoires could be characterized only after the peak T cell response. Most participants were white British and females outnumbered males, and the authors suggested that clonal diversity may have been underestimated. Vaccine-associated CD4 TCRs spanned the whole spike protein, with dominant responses in regions 160-218 and 743-854. After two AZD1222 doses, spike-specific TCR breadth and depth were significantly higher than at day 0 and than in MenACWY recipients. Reportedly, almost half of the unique spike-specific TCRs recognized epitopes lying outside the regions that are mutated in the B.1.351 and B.1.1.7 variants. Conclusions about previously exposed vaccinees were limited because only a handful of AZD1222 recipients were SARS-CoV-2 seropositive at baseline.

The CDR3 holds 17 amino acids from the cysteine to the phenylalanine. CDR3 DNA only is kept here, 51 bases in frame from base 1. The junction carries 18 bases between V and J, which are trimmed by 1 base and 5 bases respectively. Taken from the germline V gene, the CDR1 and CDR2 loops are MGHRA and YSYEKL. The CDR3 regions of human TCRbeta chains were analyzed by immunosequencing. Turning to the authors' computational methods: Repertoire TCRs were checked for matches against a reference library of SARS-CoV-2-specific TCRs that had been generated using the MIRA antigen-specificity platform. Breadth was defined as the fraction of unique TCRs that were SARS-CoV-2-associated, and depth was defined as the fraction of total T cells that were SARS-CoV-2-associated. Using the MIRA data, each spike-specific TCR was mapped to the spike region that the TCR reacts to and placed in a CD4 or CD8 class. Log10-transformed breadth and depth values were compared by one-way ANOVA with Sidak's multiple comparisons tests. TCRdb's version of the immuneACCESS table is confined to in-frame rearrangements and falls short of the full clone set. An unresolved V gene accounts for under half of the shortfall where checked; the remainder is of unknown origin. The V and J calls and the clone size are those of that table, but D and trimming were determined from the DNA. For this sample there are some 120,000 clones; roughly 84% appear just once. In total, the top ten clones hold around 7.5% of the sample.

The sequences come from peripheral blood, collected on day 0 of AZD1222 vaccination. The source is an adult in good health. The V and J segments used are TRBV4-1 and TRBJ1-5; the D gene identity is not certain. In nucleotide form, the sequence is TGCGCCAGCAGCCAAGCCTTAGGCCGCCTCCGGGATCAGCCCCAGCATTTT. Protein translation: CASSQALGRLRDQPQHF.